This T cell receptor beta chain was sequenced in a study of blood T cell repertoires in COVID-19. Turning to the study itself: Material from acute and convalescent COVID-19 was sourced from the United States, Italy and Spain. Sources were T cells, B-cell-depleted T cells, or PBMCs; the material itself was cDNA or gDNA.

Germline V gene lookup returns CDR1 SGHNT and CDR2 YENEEA. V was clipped by 5 bases and J by 5 bases, with 13 bases between them. The CDR3 runs 14 residues. Methods used by the authors: Amplification with reference gene primers provided the estimates of nucleated cell counts. The assay was immunoSEQ multiplex PCR, and TCRdb's table has in-frame clones only and misses some. V, J and clone size are those of that table, while D and trimming were read from the DNA. The table shows 95,000 to 150,000 clones, with about two thirds occurring only once. The chain recombines TRBV11-3 with TRBJ2-1; D ambiguous. The clonotype comes from a human donor with acute or convalescent COVID-19. The donor label of this sample is uncertain. The sequenced sample consisted of peripheral blood. The CDR3 DNA follows: TGTGCCAGCAGCCCCCCTCGCTCAGACAATGAGCAGTTCTTC. Its protein is CASSPPRSDNEQFF.